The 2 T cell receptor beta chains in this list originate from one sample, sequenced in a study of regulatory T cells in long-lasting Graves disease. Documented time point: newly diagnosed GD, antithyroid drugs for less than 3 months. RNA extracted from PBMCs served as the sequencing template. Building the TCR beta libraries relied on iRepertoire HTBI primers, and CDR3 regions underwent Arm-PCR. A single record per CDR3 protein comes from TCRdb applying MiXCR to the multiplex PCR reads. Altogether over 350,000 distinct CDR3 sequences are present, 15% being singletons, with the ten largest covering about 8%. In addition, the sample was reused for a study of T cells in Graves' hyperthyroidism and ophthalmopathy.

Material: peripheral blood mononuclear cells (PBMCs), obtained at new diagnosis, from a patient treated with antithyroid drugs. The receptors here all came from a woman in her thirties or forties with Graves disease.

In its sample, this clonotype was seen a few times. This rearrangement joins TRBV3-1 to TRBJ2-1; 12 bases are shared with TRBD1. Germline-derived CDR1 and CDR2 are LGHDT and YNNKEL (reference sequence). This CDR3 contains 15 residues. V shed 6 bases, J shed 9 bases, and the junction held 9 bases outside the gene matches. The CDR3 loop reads CASSRDRGHVGEQFF. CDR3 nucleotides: TGTGCCAGCAGTCGGGACAGGGGGCATGTGGGTGAGCAGTTCTTC.

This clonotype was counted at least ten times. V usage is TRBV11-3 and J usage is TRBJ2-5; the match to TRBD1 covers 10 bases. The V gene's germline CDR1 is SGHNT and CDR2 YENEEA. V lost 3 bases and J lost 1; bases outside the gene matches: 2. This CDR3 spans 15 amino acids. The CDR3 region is CASSFGQGVQETQYF. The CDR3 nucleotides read TGTGCCAGCAGCTTCGGACAGGGGGTCCAAGAGACCCAGTACTTC.